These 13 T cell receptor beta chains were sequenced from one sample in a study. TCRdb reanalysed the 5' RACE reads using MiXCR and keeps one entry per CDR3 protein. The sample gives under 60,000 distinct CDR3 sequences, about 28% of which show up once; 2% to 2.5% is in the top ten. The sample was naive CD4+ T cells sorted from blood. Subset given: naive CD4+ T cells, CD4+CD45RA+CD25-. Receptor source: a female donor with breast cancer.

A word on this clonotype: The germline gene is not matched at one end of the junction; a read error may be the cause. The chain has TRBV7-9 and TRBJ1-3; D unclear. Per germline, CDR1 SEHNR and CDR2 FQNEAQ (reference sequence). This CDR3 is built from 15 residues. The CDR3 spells CAGSPSRTSGNTIYF. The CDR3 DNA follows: TGTGCCGGCAGTCCAAGTCGGACCTCTGGAAACACCATATATTTT.

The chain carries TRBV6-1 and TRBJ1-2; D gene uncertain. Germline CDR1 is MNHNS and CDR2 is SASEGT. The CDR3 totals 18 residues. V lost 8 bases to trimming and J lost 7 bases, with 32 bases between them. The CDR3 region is CASGADILVQRSGSGYTF. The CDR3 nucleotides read TGTGCCAGCGGCGCCGATATCCTAGTTCAAAGGAGCGGTTCTGGCTACACCTTC.

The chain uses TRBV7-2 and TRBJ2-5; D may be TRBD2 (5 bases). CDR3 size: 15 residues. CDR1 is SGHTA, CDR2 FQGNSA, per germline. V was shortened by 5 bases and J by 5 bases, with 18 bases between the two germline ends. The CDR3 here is CASSPKLVFGETQYF. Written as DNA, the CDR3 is TGTGCCAGCAGCCCCAAACTAGTTTTCGGGGAGACCCAGTACTTC.

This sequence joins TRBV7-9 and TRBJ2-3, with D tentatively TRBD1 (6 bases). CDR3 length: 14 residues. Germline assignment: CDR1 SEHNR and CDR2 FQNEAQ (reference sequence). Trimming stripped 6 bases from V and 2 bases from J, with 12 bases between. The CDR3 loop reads CASRRRGDTDTQYF. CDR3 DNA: TGTGCCAGCAGGCGCAGGGGTGACACAGATACGCAGTATTTT.

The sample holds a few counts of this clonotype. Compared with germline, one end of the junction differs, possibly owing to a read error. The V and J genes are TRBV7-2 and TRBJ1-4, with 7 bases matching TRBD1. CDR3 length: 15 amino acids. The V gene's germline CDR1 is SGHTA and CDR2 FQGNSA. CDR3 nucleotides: TGTGCCGGCAGCCCGAGGACAGGATCTAATGAAAAACTGTTTTTT. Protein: CAGSPRTGSNEKLFF.

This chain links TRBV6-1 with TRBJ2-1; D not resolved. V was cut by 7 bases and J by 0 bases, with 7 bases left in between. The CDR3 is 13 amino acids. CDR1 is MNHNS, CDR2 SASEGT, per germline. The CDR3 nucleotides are TGTGCCAGCACAGGCAGCTCCTACAATGAGCAGTTCTTC. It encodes CASTGSSYNEQFF.

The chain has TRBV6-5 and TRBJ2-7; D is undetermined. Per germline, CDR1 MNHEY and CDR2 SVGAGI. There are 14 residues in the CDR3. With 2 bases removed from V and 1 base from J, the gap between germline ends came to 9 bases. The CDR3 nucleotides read TGTGCCAGCAGTTACAGGGTTGATTCCTACGAGCAGTACTTC. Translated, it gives CASSYRVDSYEQYF.

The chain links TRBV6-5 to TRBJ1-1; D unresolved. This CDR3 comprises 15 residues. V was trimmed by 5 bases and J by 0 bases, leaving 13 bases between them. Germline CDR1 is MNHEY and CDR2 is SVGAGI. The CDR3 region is CASSRDGRMNTEAFF. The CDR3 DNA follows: TGTGCCAGCAGTCGTGACGGCCGCATGAACACTGAAGCTTTCTTT.

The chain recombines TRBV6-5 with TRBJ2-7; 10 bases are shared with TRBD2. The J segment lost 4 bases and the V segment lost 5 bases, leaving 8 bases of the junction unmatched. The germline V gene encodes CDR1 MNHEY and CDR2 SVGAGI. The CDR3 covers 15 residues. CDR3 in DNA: TGTGCCAGCAGTCAGCTAGCGGGAGATGGGTACGAGCAGTACTTC. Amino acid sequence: CASSQLAGDGYEQYF.

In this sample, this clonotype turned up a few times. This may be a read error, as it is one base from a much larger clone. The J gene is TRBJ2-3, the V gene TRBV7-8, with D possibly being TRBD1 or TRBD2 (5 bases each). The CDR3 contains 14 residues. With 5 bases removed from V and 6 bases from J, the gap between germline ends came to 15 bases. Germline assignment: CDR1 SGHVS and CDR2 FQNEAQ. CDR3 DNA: TGTGCCAGCAGCGTAGGGACCGTTGGGGATACGCAGTATTTT. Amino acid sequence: CASSVGTVGDTQYF.

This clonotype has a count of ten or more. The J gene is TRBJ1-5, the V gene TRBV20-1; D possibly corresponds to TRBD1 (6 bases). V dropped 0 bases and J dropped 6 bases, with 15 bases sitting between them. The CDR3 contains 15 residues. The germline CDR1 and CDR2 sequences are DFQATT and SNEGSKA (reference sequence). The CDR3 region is CSARDHQGSGQPQHF. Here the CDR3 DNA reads TGCAGTGCTAGAGATCATCAGGGGTCAGGTCAGCCCCAGCATTTT.

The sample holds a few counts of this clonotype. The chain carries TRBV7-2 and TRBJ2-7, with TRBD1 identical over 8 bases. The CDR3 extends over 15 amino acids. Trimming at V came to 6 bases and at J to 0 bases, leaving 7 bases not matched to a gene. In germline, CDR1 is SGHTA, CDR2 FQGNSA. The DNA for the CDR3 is TGTGCCAGCAGTTCGCCGGGACAGGCCTCCTACGAGCAGTACTTC. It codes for CASSSPGQASYEQYF.

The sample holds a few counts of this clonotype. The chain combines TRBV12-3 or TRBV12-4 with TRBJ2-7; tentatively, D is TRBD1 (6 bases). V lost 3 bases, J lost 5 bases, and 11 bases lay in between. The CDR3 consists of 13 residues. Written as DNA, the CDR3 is TGTGCCAGCAGTTTTACAGGGCTCGACGAGCAGTACTTC. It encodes CASSFTGLDEQYF.